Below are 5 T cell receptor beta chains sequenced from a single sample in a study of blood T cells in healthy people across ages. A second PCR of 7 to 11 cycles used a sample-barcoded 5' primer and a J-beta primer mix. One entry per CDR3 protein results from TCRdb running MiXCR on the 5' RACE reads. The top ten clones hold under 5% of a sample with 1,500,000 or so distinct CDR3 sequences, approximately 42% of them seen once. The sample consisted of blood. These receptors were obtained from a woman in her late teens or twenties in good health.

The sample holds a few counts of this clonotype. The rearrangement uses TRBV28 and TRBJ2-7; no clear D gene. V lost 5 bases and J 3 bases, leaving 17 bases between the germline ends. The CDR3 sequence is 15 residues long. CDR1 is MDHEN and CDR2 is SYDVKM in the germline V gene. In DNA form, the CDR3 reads TGTGCCAGCAGTCCCCTCCATGGAGATTACTACGAGCAGTACTTC. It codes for CASSPLHGDYYEQYF.

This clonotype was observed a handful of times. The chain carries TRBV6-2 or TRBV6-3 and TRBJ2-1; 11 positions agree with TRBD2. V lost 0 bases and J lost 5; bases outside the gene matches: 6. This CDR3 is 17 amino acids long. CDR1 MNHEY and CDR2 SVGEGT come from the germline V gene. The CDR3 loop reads CASSYSRTSGFDNEQFF. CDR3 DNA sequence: TGTGCCAGCAGTTACTCGCGGACTAGCGGGTTCGACAATGAGCAGTTCTTC.

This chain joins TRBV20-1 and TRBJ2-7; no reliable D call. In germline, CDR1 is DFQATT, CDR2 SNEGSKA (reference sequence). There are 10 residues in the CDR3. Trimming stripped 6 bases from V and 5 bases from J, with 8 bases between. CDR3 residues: CSAGVHEQYF. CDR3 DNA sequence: TGCAGTGCCGGAGTCCACGAGCAGTACTTC.

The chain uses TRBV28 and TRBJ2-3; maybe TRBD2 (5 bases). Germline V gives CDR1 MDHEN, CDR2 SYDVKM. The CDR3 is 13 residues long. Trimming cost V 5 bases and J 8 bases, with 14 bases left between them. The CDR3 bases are TGTGCCAGCAGTCGGGGTGCCATAGGTACGCAGTATTTT. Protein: CASSRGAIGTQYF. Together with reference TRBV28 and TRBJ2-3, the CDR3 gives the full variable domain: DVKVTQSSRYLVKRTGEKVFLECVQDMDHENMFWYRQDPGLGLRLIYFSYDVKMKEKGDIPEGYSVSREKKERFSLILESASTNQTSMYLCASSRGAIGTQYFGPGTRLTVL.

The DNA of the CDR3 is TGCGCCAGCAGCCAAGGGACGCAATATAGCAATCAGCCCCAGCATTTT. It yields the protein CASSQGTQYSNQPQHF. The chain couples TRBV4-1 to TRBJ1-5; D unresolved. CDR3 size: 16 residues. In germline, CDR1 is MGHRA, CDR2 YSYEKL. Trimming stripped 1 base from V and 0 bases from J, with 10 bases between.